The clone carrying this TCR beta chain was seen more than once but under ten times. Its antigen is as yet unknown. Germline CDR1 reads MDHEN; CDR2 reads SYDVKM. This CDR3 is built from 17 residues. V was pared by 4 bases and J by 0 bases, with 5 bases of the junction left unmatched. The data originate from a study of cytomegalovirus exposure and HLA in healthy donors. Broader study findings: HLA alleles were associated with some 16,000 TCR beta sequences in a later analysis at 0.05 false discovery rate.

The PCR had 60 Vbeta and 13 Jbeta primers. TCRdb's copy holds only in-frame clones and misses some; the assay was immunoSEQ multiplex PCR. Counted here are some 120,000 clones, 15% occurring once; the ten biggest clones make up over 1.5%. The V gene is TRBV28, the J gene TRBJ2-4, with TRBD2 identical over 11 bases. The origin of this receptor is a woman between 18 and 29 years old in good health and CMV-seronegative. The material sequenced was PBMCs. The CDR3 protein is CASSSGTSGIAKNIQYF. The CDR3 DNA follows: TGTGCCAGCAGTTCCGGGACTAGCGGAATAGCCAAAAACATTCAGTACTTC.